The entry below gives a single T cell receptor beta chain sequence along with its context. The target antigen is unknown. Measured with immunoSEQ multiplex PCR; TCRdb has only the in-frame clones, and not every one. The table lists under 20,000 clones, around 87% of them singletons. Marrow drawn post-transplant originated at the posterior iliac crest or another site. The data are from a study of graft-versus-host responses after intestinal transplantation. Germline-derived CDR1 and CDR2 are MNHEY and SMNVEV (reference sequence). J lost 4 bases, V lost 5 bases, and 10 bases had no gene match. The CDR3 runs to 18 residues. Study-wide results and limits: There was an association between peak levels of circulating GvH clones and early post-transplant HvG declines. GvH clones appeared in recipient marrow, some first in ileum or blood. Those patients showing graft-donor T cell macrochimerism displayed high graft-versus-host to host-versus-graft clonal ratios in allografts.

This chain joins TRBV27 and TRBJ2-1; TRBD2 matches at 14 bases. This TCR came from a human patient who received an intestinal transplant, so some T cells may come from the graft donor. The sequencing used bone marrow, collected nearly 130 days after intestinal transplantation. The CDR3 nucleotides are TGTGCCAGCAGTCCCCGGACTAGCGGGAGGTATGGGTACAATGAGCAGTTCTTC. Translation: CASSPRTSGRYGYNEQFF.